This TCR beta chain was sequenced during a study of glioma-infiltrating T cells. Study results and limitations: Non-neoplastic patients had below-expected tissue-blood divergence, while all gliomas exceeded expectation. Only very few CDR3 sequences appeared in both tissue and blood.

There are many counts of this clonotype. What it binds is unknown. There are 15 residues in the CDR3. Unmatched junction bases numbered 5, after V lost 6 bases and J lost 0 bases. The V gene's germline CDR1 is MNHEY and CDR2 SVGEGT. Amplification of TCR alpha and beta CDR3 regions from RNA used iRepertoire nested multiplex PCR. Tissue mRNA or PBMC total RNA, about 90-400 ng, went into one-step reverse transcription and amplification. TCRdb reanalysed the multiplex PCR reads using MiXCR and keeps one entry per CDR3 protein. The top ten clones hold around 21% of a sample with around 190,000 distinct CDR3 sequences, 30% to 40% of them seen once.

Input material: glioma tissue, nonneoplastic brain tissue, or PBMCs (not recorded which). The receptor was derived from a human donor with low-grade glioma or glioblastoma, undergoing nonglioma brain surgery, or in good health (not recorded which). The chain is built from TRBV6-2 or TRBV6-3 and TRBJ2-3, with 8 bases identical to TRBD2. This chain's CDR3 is CASRGSGASTDTQYF. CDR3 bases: TGTGCCAGCAGGGGTAGCGGGGCCAGCACAGATACGCAGTATTTT.